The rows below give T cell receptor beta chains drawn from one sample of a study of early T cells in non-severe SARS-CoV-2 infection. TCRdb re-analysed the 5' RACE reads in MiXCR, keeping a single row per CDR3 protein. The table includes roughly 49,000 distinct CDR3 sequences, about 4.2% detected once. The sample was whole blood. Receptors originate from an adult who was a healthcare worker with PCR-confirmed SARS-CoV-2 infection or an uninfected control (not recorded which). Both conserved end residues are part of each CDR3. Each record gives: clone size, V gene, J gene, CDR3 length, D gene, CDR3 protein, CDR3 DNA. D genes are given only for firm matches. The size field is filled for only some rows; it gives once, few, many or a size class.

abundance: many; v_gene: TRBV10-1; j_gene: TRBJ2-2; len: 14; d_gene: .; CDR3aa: CASSPGPNTGELFF; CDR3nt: TGCGCCAGCAGTCCTGGTCCGAACACCGGGGAGCTGTTTTTT
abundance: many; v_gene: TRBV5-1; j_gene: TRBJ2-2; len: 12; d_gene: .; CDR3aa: CASTRVIGELFF; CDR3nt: TGCGCCAGCACCAGGGTTATCGGGGAGCTGTTTTTT
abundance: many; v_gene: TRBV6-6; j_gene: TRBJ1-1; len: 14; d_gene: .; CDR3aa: CASSYLSLNTEAFF; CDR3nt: TGTGCCAGCAGTTACTTATCCCTGAACACTGAAGCTTTCTTT
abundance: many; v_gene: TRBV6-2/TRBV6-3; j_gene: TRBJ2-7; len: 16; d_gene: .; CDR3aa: CASSYSGGRNSYEQYF; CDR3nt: TGTGCCAGCAGTTACTCGGGGGGGCGGAATTCCTACGAGCAGTACTTC
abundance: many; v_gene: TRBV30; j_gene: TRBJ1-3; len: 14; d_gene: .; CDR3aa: CACGAGLSGNTIYF; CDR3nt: TGTGCCTGCGGGGCGGGCCTCTCTGGAAACACCATATATTTT
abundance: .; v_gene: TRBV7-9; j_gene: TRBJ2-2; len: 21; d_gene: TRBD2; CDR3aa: CASSLENPPAGKRWNTGELFF; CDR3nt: TGTGCCAGCAGCTTAGAAAACCCCCCAGCGGGGAAACGATGGAACACCGGGGAGCTGTTTTTT
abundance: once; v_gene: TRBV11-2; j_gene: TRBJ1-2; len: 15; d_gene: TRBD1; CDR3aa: CASSLGQGNSYGYTF; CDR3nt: TGTGCCAGCAGCTTGGGACAGGGCAACTCCTATGGCTACACCTTC
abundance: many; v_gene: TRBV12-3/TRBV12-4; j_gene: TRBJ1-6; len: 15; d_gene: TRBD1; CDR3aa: CASRFRQGVNSPLHF; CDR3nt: TGTGCCAGCAGGTTCCGACAGGGGGTAAATTCACCCCTCCACTTT
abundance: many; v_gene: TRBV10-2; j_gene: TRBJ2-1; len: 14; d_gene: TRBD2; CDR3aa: CASSESGGRNEQFF; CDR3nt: TGCGCCAGCAGTGAGTCCGGCGGGAGAAATGAGCAGTTCTTC
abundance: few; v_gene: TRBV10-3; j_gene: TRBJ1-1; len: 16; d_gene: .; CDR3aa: CAISDTRGRLNTEAFF; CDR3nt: TGTGCCATCAGTGATACAAGGGGGAGGCTGAACACTGAAGCTTTCTTT
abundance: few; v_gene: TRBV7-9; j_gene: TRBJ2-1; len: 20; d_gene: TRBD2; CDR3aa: CASSPGGAARLATTVHEQFF; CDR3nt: TGTGCCAGCAGCCCCGGGGGAGCCGCGCGACTAGCTACAACCGTACATGAGCAGTTCTTC
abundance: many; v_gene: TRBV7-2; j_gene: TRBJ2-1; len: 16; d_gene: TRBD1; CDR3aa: CASSGPGQGYYNEQFF; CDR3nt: TGTGCCAGCAGCGGTCCGGGACAGGGGTACTACAATGAGCAGTTCTTC
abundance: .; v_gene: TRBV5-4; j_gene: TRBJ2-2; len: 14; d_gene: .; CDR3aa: CASSLERDTGELFF; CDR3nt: TGTGCCAGCAGCTTGGAGCGGGACACCGGGGAGCTGTTTTTT
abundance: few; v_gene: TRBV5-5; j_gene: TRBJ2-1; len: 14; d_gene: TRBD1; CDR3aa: CASSLRTGGIEQFF; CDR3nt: TGTGCCAGCAGCTTAAGAACAGGGGGCATTGAGCAGTTCTTC
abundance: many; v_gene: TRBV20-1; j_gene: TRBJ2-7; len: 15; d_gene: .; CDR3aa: CSASFPLGSGREQYF; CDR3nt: TGCAGTGCTAGCTTCCCACTCGGAAGCGGGCGCGAGCAGTACTTC
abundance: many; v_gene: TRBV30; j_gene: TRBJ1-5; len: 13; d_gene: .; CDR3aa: CAWSVDANQPQHF; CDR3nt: TGTGCCTGGAGTGTAGACGCGAATCAGCCCCAGCATTTT
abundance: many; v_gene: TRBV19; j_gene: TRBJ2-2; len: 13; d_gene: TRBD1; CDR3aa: CASSTGTAGELFF; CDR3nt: TGTGCCAGTAGTACCGGGACAGCCGGGGAGCTGTTTTTT
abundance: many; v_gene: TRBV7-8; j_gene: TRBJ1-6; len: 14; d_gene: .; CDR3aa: CASSLSQPNSPLHF; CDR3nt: TGTGCCAGCAGCTTGAGTCAGCCCAATTCACCCCTCCACTTT
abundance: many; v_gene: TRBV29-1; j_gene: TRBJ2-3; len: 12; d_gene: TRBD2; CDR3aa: CSVEEAAGGYRW; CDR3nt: TGCAGCGTTGAAGAGGCAGCGGGGGGGTATCGCTGG
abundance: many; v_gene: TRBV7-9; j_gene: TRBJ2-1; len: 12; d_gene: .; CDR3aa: CASSLDSYEQFF; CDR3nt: TGTGCCAGCAGCCTCGACTCCTATGAGCAGTTCTTC
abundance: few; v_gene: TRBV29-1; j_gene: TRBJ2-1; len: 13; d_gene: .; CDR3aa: CSVGPTGTGEQFF; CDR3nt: TGCAGCGTCGGACCGACCGGGACGGGTGAGCAGTTCTTC
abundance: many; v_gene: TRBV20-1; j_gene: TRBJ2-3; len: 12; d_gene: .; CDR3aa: CSARRFKGAQYF; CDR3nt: TGCAGTGCTAGGAGGTTCAAGGGGGCGCAGTATTTT
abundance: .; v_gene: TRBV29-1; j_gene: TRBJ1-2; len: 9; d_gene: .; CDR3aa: CSVNHGYTF; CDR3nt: TGCAGCGTTAATCATGGCTACACCTTC
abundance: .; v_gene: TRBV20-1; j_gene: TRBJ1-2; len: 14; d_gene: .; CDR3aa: CSARGRDGNYGYTF; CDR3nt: TGCAGTGCTAGAGGTCGGGACGGGAACTATGGCTACACCTTC
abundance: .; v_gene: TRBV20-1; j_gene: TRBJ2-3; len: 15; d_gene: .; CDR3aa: CSAWGERGAIDTQYF; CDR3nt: TGCAGTGCCTGGGGAGAACGGGGGGCCATAGATACGCAGTATTTT
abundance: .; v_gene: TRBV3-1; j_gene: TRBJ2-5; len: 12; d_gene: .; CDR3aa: CASSHVQETQYF; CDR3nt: TGTGCCAGCAGCCACGTTCAAGAGACCCAGTACTTC
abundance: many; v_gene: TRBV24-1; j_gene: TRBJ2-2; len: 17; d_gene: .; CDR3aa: CATSDSIRWGVTGELFF; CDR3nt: TGTGCCACCAGTGATTCAATTCGGTGGGGGGTCACCGGGGAGCTGTTTTTT
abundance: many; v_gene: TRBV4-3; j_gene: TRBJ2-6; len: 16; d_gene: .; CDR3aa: CASSQDRISGANVLTF; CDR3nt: TGCGCCAGCAGCCAAGACAGGATCTCTGGGGCCAACGTCCTGACTTTC
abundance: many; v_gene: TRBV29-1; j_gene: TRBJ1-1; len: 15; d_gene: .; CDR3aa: CSVEGRGDQNTEAFF; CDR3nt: TGCAGCGTTGAAGGCCGCGGGGACCAGAACACTGAAGCTTTCTTT
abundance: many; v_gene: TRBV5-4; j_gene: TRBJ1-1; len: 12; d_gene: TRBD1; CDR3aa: CASSTGQTEAFF; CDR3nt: TGTGCCAGCAGCACGGGACAGACTGAAGCTTTCTTT
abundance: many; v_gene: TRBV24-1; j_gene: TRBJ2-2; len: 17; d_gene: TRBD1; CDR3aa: CATSEGQGQLGTGELFF; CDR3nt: TGTGCCACCAGTGAGGGACAGGGCCAGTTAGGCACCGGGGAGCTGTTTTTT
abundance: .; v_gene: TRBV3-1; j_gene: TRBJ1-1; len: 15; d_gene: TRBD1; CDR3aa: CASRSGQELNTEAFF; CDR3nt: TGTGCCAGCCGGTCGGGACAGGAGTTGAACACTGAAGCTTTCTTT
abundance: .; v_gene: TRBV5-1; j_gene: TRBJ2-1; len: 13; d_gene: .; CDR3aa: CASRGTSYNEQFF; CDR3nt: TGCGCCAGCAGGGGGACTTCGTACAATGAGCAGTTCTTC
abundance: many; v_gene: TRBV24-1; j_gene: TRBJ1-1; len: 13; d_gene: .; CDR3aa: CATSRAMNTEAFF; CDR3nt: TGTGCCACCAGTAGAGCAATGAACACTGAAGCTTTCTTT
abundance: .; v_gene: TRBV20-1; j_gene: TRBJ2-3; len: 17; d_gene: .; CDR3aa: CSARSLEYRSITDTQYF; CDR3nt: TGCAGTGCTAGGTCACTAGAGTATAGGTCTATCACAGATACGCAGTATTTT
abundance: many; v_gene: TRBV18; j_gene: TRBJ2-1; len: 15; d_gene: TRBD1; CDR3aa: CASSPSTGKYNEQFF; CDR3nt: TGTGCCAGCTCACCATCGACAGGGAAGTACAATGAGCAGTTCTTC
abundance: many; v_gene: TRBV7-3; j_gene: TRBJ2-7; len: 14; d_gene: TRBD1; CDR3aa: CASSAQGGKNEQYF; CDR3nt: TGTGCCAGCAGCGCACAGGGGGGTAAGAACGAGCAGTACTTC
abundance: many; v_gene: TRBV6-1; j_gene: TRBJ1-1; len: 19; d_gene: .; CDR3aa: CASRDLFGGAARGNTEAFF; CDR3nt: TGTGCCAGCAGAGATCTTTTCGGGGGCGCAGCAAGGGGGAACACTGAAGCCTTCTTT
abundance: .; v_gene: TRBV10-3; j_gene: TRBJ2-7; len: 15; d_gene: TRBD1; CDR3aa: CAINLGQGTPGEQYF; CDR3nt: TGTGCCATCAATTTGGGACAGGGGACGCCGGGGGAGCAGTACTTC
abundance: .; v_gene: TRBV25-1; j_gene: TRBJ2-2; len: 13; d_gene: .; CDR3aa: CASSEPNTGELFF; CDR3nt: TGTGCCAGCAGTGAACCGAACACCGGGGAGCTGTTTTTT
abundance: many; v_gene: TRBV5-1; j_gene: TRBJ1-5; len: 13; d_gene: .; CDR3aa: CASSLGGFEPQHF; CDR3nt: TGCGCCAGCAGCTTGGGAGGGTTCGAGCCCCAGCATTTT
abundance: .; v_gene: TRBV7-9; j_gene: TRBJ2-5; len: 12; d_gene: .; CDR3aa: CASNPWDETQYF; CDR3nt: TGTGCCAGCAATCCCTGGGACGAGACCCAGTACTTC
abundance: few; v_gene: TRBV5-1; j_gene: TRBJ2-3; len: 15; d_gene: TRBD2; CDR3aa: CASSLAGGLTDTQYF; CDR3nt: TGCGCCAGCAGCCTAGCGGGAGGTCTCACAGATACGCAGTATTTT